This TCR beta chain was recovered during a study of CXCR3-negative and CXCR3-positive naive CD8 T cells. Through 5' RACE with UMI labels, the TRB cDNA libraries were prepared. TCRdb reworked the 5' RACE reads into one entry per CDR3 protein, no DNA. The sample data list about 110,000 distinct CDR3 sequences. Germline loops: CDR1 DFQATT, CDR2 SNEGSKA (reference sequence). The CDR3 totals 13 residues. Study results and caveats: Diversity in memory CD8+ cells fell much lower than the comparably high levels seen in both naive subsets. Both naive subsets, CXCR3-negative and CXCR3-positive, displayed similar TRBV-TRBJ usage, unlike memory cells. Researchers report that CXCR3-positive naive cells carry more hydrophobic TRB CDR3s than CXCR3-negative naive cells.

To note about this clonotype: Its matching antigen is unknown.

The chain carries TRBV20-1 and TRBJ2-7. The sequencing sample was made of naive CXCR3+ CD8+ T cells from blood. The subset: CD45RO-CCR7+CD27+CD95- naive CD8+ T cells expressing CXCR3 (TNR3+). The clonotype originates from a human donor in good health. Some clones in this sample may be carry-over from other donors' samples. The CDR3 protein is CSARTRNSYEQYF.